What follows is one T cell receptor (beta chain) and its context. Its antigen remains unknown. This entry is derived from a study of T cell responses to AZD1222 COVID-19 vaccine. Findings and limits, study-wide: Spike-specific TCR breadth and depth grew following two AZD1222 doses. Spike regions recognized by vaccine-associated CD4 TCRs spanned the protein, led by 160-218 and 743-854. Targeting of unmutated variant regions was reportedly seen in nearly half of spike-specific TCRs. White British people made up most donors, females outnumbered males, and clonal diversity was possibly underestimated.

TCRdb's copy holds only in-frame clones and misses some; the assay was immunoSEQ multiplex PCR. The sample consists of about 64,000 clones, approximately 90% of them appearing once. This CDR3 is 20 amino acids long. Germline trimming cut 0 bases from V and 4 bases from J; bases unmatched to any gene: 17. Germline V gene data show CDR1 as LNHNV and CDR2 as YYDKDF (reference sequence). V and J are TRBV15 and TRBJ2-1; 8 nucleotides line up with TRBD2. The TCR was taken from an adult who received the MenACWY meningococcal vaccine as a control. The input for sequencing was peripheral blood, taken 28 days after the second dose of the MenACWY control vaccine. The CDR3 sequence: CATSRDPLASGSVVYNEQFF. CDR3 nucleotide sequence: TGTGCCACCAGCAGAGATCCATTGGCTAGCGGGTCGGTTGTATACAATGAGCAGTTCTTC.